This T cell receptor beta chain appears in the sequencing data of a study of cytotoxic CD8 clonotypes in ibrutinib-treated CLL. Study overall: For this cohort, patients were some 12 relapsed/refractory and some 15 treatment-naive, while 17 to 18 were IGHV unmutated. Partial response was seen in approximately 24 patients and complete response in 2; after median roughly 6 years, approximately 15 stayed remitted, some 12 progressed. Study-level results: The times at which samples were taken varied between sustained-remission and progressing patients. While tracking circulating CD8+ T-cell counts, baseline clonality exceeded that of age-matched healthy donors.

Comments on this clone: What it binds is not known.

Sequencing used immunoSEQ multiplex PCR; TCRdb keeps in-frame clones, though not all of them. The sample contains approximately 100,000 clones, approximately 56% of which appear only once. With 6 bases clipped from V and 7 bases from J, the junction kept 4 bases outside the gene matches. The V gene's germline CDR1 is SEHNR and CDR2 FQNEAQ (reference sequence). CDR3 size: 13 residues. The source was PBMCs, collected after 24 months of ibrutinib treatment. The sequence derives from a human donor with chronic lymphocytic leukemia. V usage is TRBV7-9 and J usage is TRBJ2-1; 9 bases agree with TRBD1. The CDR3 is CASRQTGGNEQFF. In DNA, the CDR3 is TGTGCCAGCAGACAGACAGGGGGAAATGAGCAGTTCTTC.